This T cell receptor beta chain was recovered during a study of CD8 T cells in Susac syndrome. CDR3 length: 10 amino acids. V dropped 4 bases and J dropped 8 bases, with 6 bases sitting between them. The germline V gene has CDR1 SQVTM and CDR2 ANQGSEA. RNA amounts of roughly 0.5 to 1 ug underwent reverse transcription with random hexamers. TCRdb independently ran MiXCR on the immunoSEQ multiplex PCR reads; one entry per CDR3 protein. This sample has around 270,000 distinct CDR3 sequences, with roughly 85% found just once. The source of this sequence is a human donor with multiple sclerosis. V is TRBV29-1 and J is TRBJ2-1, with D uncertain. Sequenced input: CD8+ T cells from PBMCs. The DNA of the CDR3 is TGCAGCGTTGTAACTTATGAGCAGTTCTTC. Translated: CSVVTYEQFF.